This T cell receptor (beta chain) was observed in a study of T cells after yellow fever vaccination. Study details: Preparing low-cell-number fractions relied on SMART-Seq v4 Ultra Low Input.

For TCR, cDNA came from 5'RACE template switching, which added a universal primer site and UMIs. MiXCR, applied by TCRdb to the 5' RACE reads, yields one record per CDR3 protein. The sample records under 200,000 distinct CDR3 sequences, about 7% being singletons. Comments on this clonotype: The antigen is not known.

Overall study results and limits: When the response was secondary, it was weaker but reached its peak faster, day 5 versus 15.

V was shortened by 4 bases and J by 6 bases, with 10 bases between the two germline ends. This CDR3 has 12 residues. Germline V gene lookup returns CDR1 DFQATT and CDR2 SNEGSKA (reference sequence). This receptor was obtained from a young man who received the YFV17D yellow fever vaccine. The chain recombines TRBV20-1 with TRBJ2-4; D remains ambiguous. Here the sequenced sample was CD4+ T cells sorted from PBMCs, taken 5 days after the first yellow fever vaccination. The CDR3: CSAKVNGNIQYF. Here the CDR3 DNA reads TGCAGTGCTAAAGTAAACGGAAACATTCAGTACTTC.